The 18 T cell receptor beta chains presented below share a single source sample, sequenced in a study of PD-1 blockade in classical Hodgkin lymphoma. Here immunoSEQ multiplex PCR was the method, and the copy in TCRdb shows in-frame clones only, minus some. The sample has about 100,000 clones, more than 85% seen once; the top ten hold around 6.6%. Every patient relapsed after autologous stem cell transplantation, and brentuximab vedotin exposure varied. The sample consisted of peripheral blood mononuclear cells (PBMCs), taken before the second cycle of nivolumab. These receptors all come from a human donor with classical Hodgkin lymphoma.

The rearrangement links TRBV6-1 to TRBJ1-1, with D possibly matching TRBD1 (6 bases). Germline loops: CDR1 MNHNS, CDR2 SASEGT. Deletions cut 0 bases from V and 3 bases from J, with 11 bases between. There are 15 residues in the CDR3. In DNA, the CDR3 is TGTGCCAGCAGTGAAGCTTGGGGGGCGGACACTGAAGCTTTCTTT. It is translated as CASSEAWGADTEAFF.

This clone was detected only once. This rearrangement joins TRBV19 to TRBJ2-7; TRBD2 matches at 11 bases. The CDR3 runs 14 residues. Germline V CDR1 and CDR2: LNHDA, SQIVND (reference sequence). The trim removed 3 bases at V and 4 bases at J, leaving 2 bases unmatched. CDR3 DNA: TGTGCCAGTAGTATCGCTAGCGGGGGGTACGAGCAGTACTTC. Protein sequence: CASSIASGGYEQYF.

The CDR3 nucleotides are TGTGCCTGGAGTTTATGGCTAGCGGGGGGAATCACTAGCACAGATACGCAGTATTTT. This codes for CAWSLWLAGGITSTDTQYF. The J gene is TRBJ2-3, the V gene TRBV30; 11 nucleotides align to TRBD2. The length of the CDR3 is 19 residues. V gave up 2 bases and J gave up 0 bases; unmatched junction bases: 13. The germline gives CDR1 GTSNPN, CDR2 SVGIG (reference sequence).

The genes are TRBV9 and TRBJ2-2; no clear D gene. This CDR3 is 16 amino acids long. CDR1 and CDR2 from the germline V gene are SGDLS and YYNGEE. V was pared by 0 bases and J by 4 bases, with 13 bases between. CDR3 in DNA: TGTGCCAGCAGCGTAGAATCGAGTCTATTCACCGGGGAGCTGTTTTTT. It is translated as CASSVESSLFTGELFF.

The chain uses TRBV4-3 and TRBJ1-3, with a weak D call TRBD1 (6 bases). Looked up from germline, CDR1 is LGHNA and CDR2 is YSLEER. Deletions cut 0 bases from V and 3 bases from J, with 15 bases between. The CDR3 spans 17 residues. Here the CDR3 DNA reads TGCGCCAGCAGCCAAGATCGTGACAGGTTGAGTGGAAACACCATATATTTT. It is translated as CASSQDRDRLSGNTIYF.

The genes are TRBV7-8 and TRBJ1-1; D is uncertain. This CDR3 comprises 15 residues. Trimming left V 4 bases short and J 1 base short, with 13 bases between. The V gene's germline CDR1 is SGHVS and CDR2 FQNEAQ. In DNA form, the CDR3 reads TGTGCCAGCAGCTCGCAGAGGCTGCGGAACACTGAAGCTTTCTTT. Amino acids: CASSSQRLRNTEAFF.

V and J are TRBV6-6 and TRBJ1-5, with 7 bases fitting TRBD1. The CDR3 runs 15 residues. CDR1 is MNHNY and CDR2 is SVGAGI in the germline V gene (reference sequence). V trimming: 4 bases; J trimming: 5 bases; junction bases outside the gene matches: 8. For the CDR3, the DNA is TGTGCCAGCAGTTCCAATAACAGGGGATATCAGCCCCAGCATTTT. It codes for CASSSNNRGYQPQHF.

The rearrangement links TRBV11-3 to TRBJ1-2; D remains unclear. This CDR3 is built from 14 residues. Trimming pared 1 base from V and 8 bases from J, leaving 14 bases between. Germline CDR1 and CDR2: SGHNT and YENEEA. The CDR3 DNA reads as TGTGCCAGCAGCTTAGCGATTCCCTCTGGGGGCTACACCTTC. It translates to CASSLAIPSGGYTF.

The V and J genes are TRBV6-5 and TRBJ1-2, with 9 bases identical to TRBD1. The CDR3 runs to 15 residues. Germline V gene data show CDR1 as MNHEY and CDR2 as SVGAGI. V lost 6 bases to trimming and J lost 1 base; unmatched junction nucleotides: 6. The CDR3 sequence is CASRLDRGHNYGYTF. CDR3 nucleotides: TGTGCCAGCAGACTGGACAGGGGACATAACTATGGCTACACCTTC.

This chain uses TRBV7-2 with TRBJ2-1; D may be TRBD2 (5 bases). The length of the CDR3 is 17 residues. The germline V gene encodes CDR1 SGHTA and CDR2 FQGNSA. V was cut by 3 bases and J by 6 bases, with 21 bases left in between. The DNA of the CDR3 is TGTGCCAGCAGCTTGGGCCATCCTAGCCCCATCCCCAATGAGCAGTTCTTC. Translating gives CASSLGHPSPIPNEQFF.

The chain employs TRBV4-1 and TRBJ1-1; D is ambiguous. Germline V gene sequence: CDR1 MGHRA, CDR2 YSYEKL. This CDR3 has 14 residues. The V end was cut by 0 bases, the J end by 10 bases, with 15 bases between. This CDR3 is CASSQEREGTAAFF. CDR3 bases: TGCGCCAGCAGCCAAGAAAGGGAGGGAACGGCAGCTTTCTTT.

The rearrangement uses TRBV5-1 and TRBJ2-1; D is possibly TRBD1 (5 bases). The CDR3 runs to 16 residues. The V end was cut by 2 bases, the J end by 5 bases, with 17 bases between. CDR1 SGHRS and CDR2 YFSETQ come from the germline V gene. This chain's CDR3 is CASSFTLQGGHNEQFF. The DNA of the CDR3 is TGCGCCAGCAGCTTTACCCTCCAGGGTGGCCACAATGAGCAGTTCTTC. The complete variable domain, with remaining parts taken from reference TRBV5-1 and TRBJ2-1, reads KAGVTQTPRYLIKTRGQQVTLSCSPISGHRSVSWYQQTPGQGLQFLFEYFSETQRNKGNFPGRFSGRQFSNSRSEMNVSTLELGDSALYLCASSFTLQGGHNEQFFGPGTRLTVL.

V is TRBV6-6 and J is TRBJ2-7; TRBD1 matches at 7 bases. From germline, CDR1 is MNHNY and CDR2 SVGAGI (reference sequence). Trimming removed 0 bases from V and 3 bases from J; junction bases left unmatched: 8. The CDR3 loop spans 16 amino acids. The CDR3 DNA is TGTGCCAGCAGTTACTCGGGACAGATAGTTCGCTACGAGCAGTACTTC. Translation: CASSYSGQIVRYEQYF.

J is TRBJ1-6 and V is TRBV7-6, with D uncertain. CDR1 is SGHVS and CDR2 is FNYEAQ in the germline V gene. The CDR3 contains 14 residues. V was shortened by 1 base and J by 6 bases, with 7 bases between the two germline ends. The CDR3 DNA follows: TGTGCCAGCAGCTTAGGGGGAGGTAATTCACCCCTCCACTTT. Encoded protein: CASSLGGGNSPLHF.

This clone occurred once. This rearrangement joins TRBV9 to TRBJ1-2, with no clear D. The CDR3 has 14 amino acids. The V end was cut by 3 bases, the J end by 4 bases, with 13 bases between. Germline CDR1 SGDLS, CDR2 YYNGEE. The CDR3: CASSAEREFYGYTF. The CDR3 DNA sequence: TGTGCCAGCAGCGCCGAGAGGGAATTCTATGGCTACACCTTC.

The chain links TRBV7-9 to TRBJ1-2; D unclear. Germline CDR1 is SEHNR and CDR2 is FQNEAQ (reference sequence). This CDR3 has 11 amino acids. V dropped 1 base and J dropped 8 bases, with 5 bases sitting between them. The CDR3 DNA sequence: TGTGCCAGCAGCTTAGGTCCCGGCTACACCTTC. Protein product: CASSLGPGYTF.

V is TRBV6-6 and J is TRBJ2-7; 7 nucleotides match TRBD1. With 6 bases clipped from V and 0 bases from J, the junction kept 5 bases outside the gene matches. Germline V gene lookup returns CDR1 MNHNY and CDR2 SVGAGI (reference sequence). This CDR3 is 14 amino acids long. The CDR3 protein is CASRPDRDSYEQYF. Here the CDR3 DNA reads TGTGCCAGCAGACCTGACAGGGACTCCTACGAGCAGTACTTC.

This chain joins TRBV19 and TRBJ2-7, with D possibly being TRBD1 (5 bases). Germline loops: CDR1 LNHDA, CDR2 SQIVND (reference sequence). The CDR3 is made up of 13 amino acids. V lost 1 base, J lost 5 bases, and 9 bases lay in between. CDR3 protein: CASSIGQGNEQYF. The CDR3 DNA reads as TGTGCCAGTAGTATAGGGCAGGGCAACGAGCAGTACTTC.